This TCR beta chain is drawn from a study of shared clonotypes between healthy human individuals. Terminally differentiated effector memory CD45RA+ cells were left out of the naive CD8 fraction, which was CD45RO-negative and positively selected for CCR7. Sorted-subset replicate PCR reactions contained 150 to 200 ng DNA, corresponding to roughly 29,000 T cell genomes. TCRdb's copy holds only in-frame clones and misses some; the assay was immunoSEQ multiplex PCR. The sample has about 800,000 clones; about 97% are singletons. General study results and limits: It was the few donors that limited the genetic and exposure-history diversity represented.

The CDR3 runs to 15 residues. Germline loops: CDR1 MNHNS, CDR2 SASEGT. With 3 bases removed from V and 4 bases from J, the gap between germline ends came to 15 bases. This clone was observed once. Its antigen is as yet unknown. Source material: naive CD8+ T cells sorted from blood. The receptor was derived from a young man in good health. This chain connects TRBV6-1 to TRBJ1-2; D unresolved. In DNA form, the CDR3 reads TGTGCCAGCAGTGATTTTTCCCGGGCAATCTATGGCTACACCTTC. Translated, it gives CASSDFSRAIYGYTF.